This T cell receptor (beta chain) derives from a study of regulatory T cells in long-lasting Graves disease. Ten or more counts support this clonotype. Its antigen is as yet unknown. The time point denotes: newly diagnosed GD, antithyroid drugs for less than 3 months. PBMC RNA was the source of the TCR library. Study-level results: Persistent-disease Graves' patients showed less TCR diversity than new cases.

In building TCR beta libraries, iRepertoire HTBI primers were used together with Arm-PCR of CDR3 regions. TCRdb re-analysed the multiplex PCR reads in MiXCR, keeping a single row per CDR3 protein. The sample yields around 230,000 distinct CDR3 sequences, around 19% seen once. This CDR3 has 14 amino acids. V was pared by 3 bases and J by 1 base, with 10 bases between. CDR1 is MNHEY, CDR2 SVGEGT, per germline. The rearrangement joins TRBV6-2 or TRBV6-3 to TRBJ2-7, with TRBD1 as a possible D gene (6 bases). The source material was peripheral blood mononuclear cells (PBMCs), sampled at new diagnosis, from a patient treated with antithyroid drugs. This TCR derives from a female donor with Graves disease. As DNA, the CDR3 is TGTGCCAGCAGTTATCTCGGACAGTCCTACGAGCAGTACTTC. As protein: CASSYLGQSYEQYF.